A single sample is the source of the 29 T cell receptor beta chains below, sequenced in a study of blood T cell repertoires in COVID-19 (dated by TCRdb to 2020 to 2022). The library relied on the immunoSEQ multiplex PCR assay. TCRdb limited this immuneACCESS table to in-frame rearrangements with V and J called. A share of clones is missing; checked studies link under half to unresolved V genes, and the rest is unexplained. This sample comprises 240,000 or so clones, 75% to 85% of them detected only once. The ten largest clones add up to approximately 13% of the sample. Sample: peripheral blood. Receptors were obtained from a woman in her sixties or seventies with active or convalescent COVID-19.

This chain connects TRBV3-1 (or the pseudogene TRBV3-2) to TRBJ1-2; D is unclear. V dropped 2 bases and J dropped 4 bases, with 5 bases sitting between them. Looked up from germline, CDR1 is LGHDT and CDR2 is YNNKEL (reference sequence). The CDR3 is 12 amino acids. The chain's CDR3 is CASSQSGYGYTF. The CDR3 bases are TGTGCCAGCAGCCAATCGGGCTATGGCTACACCTTC.

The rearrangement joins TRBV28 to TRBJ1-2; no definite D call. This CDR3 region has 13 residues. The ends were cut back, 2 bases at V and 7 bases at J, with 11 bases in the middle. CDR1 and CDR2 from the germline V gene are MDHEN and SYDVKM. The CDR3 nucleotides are TGTGCCAGCAGTTTAGTAGGCGGGGTTGGCTACACCTTC. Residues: CASSLVGGVGYTF.

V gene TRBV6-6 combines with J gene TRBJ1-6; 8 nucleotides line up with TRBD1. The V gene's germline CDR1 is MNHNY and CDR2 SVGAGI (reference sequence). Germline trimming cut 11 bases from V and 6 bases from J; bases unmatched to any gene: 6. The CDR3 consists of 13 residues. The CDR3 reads CAGKDRANSPLHF. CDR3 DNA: TGTGCCGGAAAGGACAGGGCTAATTCACCCCTCCACTTT.

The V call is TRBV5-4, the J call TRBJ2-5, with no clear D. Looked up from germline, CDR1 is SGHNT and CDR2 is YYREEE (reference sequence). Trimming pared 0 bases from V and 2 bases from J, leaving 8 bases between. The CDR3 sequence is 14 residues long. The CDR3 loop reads CASSLGSDQETQYF. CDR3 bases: TGTGCCAGCAGCTTGGGGTCAGATCAAGAGACCCAGTACTTC.

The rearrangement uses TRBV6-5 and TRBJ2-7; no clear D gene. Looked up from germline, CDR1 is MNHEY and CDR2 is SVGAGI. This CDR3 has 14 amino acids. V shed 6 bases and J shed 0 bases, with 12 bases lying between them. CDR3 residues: CASRARFSSYEQYF. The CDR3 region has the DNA TGTGCCAGCAGGGCGAGGTTTTCCTCCTACGAGCAGTACTTC.

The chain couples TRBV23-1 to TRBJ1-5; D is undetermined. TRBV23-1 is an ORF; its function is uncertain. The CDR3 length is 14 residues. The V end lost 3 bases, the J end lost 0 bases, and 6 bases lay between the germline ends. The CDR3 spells CASSQEYSNQPQHF. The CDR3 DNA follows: TGCGCCAGCAGTCAGGAGTATAGCAATCAGCCCCAGCATTTT.

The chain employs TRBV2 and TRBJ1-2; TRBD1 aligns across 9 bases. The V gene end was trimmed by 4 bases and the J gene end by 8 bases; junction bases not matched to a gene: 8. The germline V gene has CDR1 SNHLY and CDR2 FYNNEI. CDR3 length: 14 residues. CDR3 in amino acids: CASSAATGGSGYTF. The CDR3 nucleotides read TGTGCCAGCAGTGCTGCGACAGGGGGTAGCGGCTACACCTTC.

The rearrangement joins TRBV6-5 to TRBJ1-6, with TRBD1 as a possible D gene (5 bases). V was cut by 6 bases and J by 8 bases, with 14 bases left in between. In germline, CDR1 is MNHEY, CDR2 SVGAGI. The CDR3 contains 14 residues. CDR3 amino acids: CASRARRGDSPLHF. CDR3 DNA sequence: TGTGCCAGCAGAGCTCGGAGGGGCGATTCACCCCTCCACTTT.

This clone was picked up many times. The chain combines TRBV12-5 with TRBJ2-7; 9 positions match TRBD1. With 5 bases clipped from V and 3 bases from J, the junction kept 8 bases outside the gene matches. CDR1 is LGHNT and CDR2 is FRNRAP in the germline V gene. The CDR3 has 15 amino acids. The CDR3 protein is CASGLNRGLHYEQYF. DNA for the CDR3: TGTGCTAGTGGTCTAAACAGGGGGCTTCACTACGAGCAGTACTTC.

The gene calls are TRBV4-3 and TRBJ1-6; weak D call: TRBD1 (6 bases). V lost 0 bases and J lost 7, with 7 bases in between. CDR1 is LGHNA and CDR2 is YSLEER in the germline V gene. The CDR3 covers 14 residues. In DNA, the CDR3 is TGCGCCAGCAGCCAAGAGACAGGCAATTCACCCCTCCACTTT. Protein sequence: CASSQETGNSPLHF.

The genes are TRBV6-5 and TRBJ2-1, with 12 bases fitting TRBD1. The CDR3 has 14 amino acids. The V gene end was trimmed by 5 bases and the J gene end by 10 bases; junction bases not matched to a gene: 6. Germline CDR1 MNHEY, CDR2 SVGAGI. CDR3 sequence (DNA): TGTGCCAGCAGTCAGGGACAGGGGGCGAGGGAGCAGTTCTTC. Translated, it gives CASSQGQGAREQFF.

The CDR3 bases are TGTGCCAGCAGCCCCCTCGCGGAGAACACCGGGGAGCTGTTTTTT. This codes for CASSPLAENTGELFF. This chain connects TRBV3-1 (or the pseudogene TRBV3-2) to TRBJ2-2, with D uncertain. This CDR3 is 15 amino acids long. From germline, CDR1 is LGHDT and CDR2 YNNKEL (reference sequence). Trimming stripped 4 bases from V and 1 base from J, with 10 bases between.

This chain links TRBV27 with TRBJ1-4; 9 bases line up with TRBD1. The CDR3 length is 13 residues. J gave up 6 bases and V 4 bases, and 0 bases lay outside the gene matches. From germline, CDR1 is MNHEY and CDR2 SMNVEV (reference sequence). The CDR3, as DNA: TGTGCCAGCAGTTGGGACAGGGATGAAAAACTGTTTTTT. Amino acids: CASSWDRDEKLFF.

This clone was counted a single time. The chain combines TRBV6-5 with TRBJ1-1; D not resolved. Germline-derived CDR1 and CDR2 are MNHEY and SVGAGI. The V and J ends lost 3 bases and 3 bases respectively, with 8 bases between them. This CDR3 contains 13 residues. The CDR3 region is CASSYRRDTEAFF. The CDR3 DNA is TGTGCCAGCAGTTATCGCCGGGACACTGAAGCTTTCTTT.

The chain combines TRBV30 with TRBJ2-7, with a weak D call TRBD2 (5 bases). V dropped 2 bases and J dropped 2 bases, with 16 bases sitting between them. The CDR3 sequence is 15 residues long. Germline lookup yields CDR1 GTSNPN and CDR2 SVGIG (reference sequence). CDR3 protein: CAWSSPGSPAYEQYF. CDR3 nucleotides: TGTGCCTGGAGTTCCCCGGGGAGTCCGGCCTACGAGCAGTACTTC.

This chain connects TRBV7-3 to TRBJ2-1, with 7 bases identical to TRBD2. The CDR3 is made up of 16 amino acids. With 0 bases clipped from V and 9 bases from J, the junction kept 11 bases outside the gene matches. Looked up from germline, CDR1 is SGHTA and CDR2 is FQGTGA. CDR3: CASSLTGEGKYGEQFF. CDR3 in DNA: TGTGCCAGCAGCTTAACCGGGGAGGGGAAGTACGGTGAGCAGTTCTTC. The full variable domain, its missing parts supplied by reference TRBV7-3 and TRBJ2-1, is GAGVSQTPSNKVTEKGKYVELRCDPISGHTALYWYRQSLGQGPEFLIYFQGTGAADDSGLPNDRFFAVRPEGSVSTLKIQRTERGDSAVYLCASSLTGEGKYGEQFFGPGTRLTVL.

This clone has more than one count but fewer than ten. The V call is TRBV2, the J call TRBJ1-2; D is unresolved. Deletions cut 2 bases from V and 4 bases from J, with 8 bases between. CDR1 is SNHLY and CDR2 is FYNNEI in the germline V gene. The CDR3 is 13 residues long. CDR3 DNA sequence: TGTGCCAGCAGTGAAAACAATTCCTATGGCTACACCTTC. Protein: CASSENNSYGYTF.

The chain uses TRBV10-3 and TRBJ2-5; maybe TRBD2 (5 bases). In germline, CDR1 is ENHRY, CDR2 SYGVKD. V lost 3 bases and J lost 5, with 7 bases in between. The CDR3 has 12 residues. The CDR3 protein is CAISDTGETQYF. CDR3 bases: TGTGCCATCAGTGATACGGGGGAGACCCAGTACTTC.

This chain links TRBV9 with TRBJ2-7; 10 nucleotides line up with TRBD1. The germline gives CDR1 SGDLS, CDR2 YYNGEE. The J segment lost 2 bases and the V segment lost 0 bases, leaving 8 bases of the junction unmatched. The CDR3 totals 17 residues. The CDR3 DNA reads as TGTGCCAGCAGCGTAGTACCATCGACAGGGGGCACCTACGAGCAGTACTTC. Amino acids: CASSVVPSTGGTYEQYF.

CDR3 DNA sequence: TGCGCCAGCAGCTTGGGCGGACAGGGATATTCACCCCTCCACTTT. Its protein is CASSLGGQGYSPLHF. This sequence joins TRBV5-1 and TRBJ1-6; TRBD1 matches 8 bases. The germline CDR1 and CDR2 sequences are SGHRS and YFSETQ. The CDR3 spans 15 residues. Trimming took 0 bases from V and 8 from J; bases not matched to a gene: 4.

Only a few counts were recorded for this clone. Here the CDR3 reads CASIPTGGDTEAFF. The CDR3 bases are TGTGCCAGCATCCCGACAGGGGGGGACACTGAAGCTTTCTTT. The J gene is TRBJ1-1, the V gene TRBV6-5; 9 bases align to TRBD1. The CDR3 is made up of 14 amino acids. With 7 bases clipped from V and 3 bases from J, the junction kept 6 bases outside the gene matches. The V gene's germline CDR1 is MNHEY and CDR2 SVGAGI.

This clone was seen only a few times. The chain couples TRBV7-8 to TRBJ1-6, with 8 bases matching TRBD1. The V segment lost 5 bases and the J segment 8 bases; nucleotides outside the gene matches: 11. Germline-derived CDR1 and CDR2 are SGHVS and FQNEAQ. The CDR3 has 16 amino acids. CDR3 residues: CASSPVRQGRDSPLHF. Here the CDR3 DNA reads TGTGCCAGCAGCCCGGTTAGACAGGGGAGGGATTCACCCCTCCACTTT.

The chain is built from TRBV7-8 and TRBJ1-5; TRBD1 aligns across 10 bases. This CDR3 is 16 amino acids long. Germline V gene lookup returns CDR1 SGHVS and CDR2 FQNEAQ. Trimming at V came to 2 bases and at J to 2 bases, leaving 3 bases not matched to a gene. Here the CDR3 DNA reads TGTGCCAGCAGCTTAAGCGGGACAGGGGGCAATCAGCCCCAGCATTTT. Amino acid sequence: CASSLSGTGGNQPQHF.

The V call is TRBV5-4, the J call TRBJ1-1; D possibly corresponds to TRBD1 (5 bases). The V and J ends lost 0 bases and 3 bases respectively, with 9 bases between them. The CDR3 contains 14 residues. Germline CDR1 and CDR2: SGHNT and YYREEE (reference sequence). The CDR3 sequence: CASSLAGTDTEAFF. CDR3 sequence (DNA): TGTGCCAGCAGCTTGGCCGGGACTGACACTGAAGCTTTCTTT.

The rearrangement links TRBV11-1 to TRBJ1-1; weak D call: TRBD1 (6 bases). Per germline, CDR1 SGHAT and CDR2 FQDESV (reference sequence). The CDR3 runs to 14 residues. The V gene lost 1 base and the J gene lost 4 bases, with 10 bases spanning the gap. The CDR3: CASSLGDTGTEAFF. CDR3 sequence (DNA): TGTGCCAGCAGCTTAGGGGACACAGGCACTGAAGCTTTCTTT. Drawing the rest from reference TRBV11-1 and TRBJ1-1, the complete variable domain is EAEVAQSPRYKITEKSQAVAFWCDPISGHATLYWYRQILGQGPELLVQFQDESVVDDSQLPKDRFSAERLKGVDSTLKIQPAELGDSAMYLCASSLGDTGTEAFFGQGTRLTVV.

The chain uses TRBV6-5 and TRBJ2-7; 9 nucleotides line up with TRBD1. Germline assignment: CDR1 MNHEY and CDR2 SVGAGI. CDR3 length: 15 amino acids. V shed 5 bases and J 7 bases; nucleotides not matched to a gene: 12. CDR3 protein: CASSIRDRVVEEQYF. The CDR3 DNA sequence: TGTGCCAGCAGTATCCGGGACAGGGTCGTTGAGGAGCAGTACTTC.

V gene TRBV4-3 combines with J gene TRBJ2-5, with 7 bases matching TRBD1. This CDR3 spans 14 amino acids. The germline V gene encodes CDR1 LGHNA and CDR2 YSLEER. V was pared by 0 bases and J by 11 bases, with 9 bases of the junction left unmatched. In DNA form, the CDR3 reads TGCGCCAGCAGCCAAGACCTCGGGTCGGGACAGCAGTACTTC. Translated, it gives CASSQDLGSGQQYF.

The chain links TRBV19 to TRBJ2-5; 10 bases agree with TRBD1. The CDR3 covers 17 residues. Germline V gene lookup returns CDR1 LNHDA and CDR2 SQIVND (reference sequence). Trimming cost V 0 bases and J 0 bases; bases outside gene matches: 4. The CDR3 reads CASSIEVGQGDQETQYF. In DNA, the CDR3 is TGTGCCAGTAGTATAGAGGTCGGACAGGGGGACCAAGAGACCCAGTACTTC.

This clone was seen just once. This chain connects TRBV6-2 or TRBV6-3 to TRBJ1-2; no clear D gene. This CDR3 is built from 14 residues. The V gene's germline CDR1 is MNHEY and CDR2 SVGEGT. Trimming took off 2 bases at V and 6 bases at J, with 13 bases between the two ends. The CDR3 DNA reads TGTGCCAGCAGTTACGCGACTATGGGAAATGGCTACACCTTC. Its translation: CASSYATMGNGYTF.